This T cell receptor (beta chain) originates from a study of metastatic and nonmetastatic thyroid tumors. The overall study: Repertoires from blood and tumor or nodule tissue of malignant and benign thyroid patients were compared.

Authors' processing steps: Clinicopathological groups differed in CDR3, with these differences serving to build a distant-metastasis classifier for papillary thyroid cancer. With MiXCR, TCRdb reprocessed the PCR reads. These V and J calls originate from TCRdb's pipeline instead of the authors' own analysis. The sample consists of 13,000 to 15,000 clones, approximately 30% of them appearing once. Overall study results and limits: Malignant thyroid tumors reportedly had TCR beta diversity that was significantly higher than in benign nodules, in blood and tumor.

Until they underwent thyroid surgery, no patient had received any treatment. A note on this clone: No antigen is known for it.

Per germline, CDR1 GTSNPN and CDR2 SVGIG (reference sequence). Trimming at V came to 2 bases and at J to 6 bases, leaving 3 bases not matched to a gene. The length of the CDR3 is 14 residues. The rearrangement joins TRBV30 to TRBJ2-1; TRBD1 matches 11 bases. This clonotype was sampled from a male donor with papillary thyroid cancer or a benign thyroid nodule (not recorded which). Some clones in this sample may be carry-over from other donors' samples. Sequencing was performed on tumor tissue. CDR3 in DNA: TGTGCCTGGAGTCACGGGACAGGGGGCAATGAGCAGTTCTTC. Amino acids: CAWSHGTGGNEQFF.